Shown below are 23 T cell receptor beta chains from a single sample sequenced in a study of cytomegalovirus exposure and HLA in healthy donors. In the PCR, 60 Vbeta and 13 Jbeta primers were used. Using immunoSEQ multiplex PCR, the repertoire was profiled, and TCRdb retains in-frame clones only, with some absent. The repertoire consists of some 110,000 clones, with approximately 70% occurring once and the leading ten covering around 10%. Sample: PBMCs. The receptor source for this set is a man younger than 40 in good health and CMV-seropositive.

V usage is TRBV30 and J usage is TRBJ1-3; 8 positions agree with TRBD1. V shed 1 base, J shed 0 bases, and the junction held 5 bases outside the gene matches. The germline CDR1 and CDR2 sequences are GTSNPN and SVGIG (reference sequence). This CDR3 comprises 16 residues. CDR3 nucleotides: TGTGCCTGGAGTGCCGACAGGGGCTCCTCTGGAAACACCATATATTTT. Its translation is CAWSADRGSSGNTIYF.

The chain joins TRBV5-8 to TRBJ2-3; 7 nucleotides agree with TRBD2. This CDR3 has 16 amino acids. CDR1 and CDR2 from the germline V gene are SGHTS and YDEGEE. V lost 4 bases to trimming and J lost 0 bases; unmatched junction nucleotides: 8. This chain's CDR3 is CASSLGLVGSTDTQYF. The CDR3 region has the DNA TGTGCCAGCAGCCTAGGACTAGTCGGTAGCACAGATACGCAGTATTTT.

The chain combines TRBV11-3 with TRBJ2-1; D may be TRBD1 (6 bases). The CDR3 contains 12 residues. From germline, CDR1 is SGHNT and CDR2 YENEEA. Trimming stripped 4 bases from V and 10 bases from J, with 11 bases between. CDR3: CASSSTTGEQFF. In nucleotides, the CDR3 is TGTGCCAGCAGCTCGACGACAGGCGAGCAGTTCTTC.

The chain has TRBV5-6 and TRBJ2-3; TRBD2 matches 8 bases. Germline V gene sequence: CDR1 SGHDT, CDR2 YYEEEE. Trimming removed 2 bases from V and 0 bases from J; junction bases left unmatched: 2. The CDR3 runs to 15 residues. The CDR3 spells CASSFAGGSTDTQYF. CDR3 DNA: TGTGCCAGCAGCTTTGCGGGGGGTAGCACAGATACGCAGTATTTT.

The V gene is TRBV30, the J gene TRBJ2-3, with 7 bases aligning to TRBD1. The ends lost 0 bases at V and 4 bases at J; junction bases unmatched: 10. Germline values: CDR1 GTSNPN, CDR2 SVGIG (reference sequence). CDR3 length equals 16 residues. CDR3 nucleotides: TGTGCCTGGAGTGTACGGTACAGGGGTCGGGCAGATACGCAGTATTTT. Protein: CAWSVRYRGRADTQYF.

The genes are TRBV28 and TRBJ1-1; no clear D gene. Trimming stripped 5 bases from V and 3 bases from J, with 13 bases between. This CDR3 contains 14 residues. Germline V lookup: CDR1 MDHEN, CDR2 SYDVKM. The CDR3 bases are TGTGCCAGCAGTCCCCATGTTCGGTACACTGAAGCTTTCTTT. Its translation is CASSPHVRYTEAFF.

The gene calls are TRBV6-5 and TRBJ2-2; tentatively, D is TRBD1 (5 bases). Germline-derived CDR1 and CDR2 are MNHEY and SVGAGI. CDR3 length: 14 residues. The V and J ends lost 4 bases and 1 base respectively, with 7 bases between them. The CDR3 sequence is CASSFGQNTGELFF. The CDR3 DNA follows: TGTGCCAGCAGTTTTGGACAGAACACCGGGGAGCTGTTTTTT.

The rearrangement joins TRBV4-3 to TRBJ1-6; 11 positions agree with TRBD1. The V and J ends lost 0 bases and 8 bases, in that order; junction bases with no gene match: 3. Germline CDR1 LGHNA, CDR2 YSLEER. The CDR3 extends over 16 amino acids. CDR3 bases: TGCGCCAGCAGCCAAGAGGGACAGGGGGGAGATTCACCCCTCCACTTT. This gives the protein CASSQEGQGGDSPLHF.

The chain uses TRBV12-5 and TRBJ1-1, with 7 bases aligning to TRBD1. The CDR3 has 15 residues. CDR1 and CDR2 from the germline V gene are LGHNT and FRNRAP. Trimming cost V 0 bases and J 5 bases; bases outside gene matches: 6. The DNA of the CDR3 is TGTGCTAGTGGTTTGGTGACAGGGTATTGGACTGAAGCTTTCTTT. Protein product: CASGLVTGYWTEAFF.

The CDR3 is CASSLIWGGEAFF. CDR3 in DNA: TGTGCCAGCAGCTTGATTTGGGGGGGTGAAGCTTTCTTT. The J gene is TRBJ1-1, the V gene TRBV5-5, with D maybe TRBD1 (5 bases). Per the germline V gene, CDR1 is SGHKS and CDR2 is YYEKEE (reference sequence). There are 13 residues in the CDR3. The ends were cut back, 1 base at V and 7 bases at J, with 11 bases in the middle.

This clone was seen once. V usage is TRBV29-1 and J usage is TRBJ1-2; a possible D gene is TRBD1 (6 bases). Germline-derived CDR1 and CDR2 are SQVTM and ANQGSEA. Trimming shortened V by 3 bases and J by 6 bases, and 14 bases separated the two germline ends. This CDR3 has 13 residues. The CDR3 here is CSVEDSLSNGYTF. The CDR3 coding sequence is TGCAGCGTTGAGGACAGCCTAAGTAATGGCTACACCTTC.

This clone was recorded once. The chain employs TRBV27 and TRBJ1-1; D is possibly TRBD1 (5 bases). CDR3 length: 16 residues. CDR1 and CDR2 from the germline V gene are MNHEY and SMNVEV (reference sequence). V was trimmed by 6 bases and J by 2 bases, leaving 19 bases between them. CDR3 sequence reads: CASSADKLLTNTEAFF. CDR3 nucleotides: TGTGCCAGCAGCGCGGACAAACTATTAACCAACACTGAAGCTTTCTTT.

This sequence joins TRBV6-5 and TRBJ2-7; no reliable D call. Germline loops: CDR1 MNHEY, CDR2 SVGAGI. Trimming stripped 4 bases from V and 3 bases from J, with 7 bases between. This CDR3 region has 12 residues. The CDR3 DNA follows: TGTGCCAGCAGTTTACCCAGCTACGAGCAGTACTTC. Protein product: CASSLPSYEQYF.

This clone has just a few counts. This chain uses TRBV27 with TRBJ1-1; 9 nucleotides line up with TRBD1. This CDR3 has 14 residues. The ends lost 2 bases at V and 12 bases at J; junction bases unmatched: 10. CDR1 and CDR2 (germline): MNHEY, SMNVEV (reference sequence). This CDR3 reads CASSLAYGTGHSFF. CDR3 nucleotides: TGTGCCAGCAGTTTAGCCTACGGGACAGGGCATTCTTTCTTT.

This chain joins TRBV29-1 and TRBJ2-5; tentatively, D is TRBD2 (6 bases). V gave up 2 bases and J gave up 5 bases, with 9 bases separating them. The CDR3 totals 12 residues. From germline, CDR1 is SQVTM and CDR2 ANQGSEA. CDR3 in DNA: TGCAGCGTTGAAACAGGAGGGGAGACCCAGTACTTC. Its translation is CSVETGGETQYF. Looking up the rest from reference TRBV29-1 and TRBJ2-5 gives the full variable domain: SAVISQKPSRDICQRGTSLTIQCQVDSQVTMMFWYRQQPGQSLTLIATANQGSEATYESGFVIDKFPISRPNLTFSTLTVSNMSPEDSSIYLCSVETGGETQYFGPGTRLLVL.

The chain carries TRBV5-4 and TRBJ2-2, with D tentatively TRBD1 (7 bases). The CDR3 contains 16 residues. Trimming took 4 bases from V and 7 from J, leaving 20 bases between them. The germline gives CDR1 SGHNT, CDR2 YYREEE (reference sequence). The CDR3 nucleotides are TGTGCCAGCAGCCCCCCCAGGGGGGCCCTAAGCGGGGAGCTGTTTTTT. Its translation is CASSPPRGALSGELFF.

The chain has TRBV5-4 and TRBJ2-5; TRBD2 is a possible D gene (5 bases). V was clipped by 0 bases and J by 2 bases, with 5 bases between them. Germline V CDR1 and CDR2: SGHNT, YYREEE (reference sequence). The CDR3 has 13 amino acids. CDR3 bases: TGTGCCAGCAGCTTGGGACTACAAGAGACCCAGTACTTC. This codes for CASSLGLQETQYF.

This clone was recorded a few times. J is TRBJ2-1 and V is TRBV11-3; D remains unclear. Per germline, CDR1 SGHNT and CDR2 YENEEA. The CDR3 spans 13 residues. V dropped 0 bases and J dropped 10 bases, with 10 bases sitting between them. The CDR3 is CASSLDLGNEQFF. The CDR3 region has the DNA TGTGCCAGCAGCTTAGATCTAGGTAACGAGCAGTTCTTC.

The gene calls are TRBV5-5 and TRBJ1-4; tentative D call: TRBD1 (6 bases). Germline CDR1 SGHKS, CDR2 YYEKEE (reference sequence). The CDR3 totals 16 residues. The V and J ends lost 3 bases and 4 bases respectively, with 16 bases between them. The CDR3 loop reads CASSSRRQEFNEKLFF. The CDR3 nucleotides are TGTGCCAGCAGCTCTCGAAGACAGGAATTTAATGAAAAACTGTTTTTT.

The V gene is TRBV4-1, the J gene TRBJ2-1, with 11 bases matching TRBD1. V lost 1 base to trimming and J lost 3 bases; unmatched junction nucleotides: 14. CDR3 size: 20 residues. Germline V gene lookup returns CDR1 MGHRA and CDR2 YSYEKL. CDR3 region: CASSQGAYLRTGGDYNEQFF. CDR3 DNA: TGCGCCAGCAGCCAAGGTGCATACCTCCGGACAGGGGGCGACTACAATGAGCAGTTCTTC.

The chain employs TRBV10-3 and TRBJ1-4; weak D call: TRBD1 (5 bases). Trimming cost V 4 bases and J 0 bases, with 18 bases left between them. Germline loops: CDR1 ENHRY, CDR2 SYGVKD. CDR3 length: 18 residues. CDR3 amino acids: CAISAGRGGTATNEKLFF. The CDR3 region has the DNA TGTGCCATCAGTGCGGGACGGGGGGGGACCGCAACTAATGAAAAACTGTTTTTT.

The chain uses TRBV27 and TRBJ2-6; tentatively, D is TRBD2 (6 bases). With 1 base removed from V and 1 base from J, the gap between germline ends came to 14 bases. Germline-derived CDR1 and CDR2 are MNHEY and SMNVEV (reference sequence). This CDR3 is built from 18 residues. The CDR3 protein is CASSLWGVSRSGANVLTF. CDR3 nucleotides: TGTGCCAGCAGTTTATGGGGGGTCAGTCGGTCTGGGGCCAACGTCCTGACTTTC.

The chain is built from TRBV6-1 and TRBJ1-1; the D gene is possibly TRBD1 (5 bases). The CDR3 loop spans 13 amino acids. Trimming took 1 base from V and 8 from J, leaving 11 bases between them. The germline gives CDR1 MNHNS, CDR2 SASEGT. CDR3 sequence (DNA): TGTGCCAGCAGTGAAGTGACAGCGTGGGAAGCTTTCTTT. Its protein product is CASSEVTAWEAFF.